The present T cell receptor (beta chain) was sequenced within a study of cytomegalovirus exposure and HLA in healthy donors. Study overall: The roughly 120 validation repertoires used the same platform as the 650 to 750 first-cohort repertoires, a later analysis reported.

Study conclusions and caveats: Generally TCR sequences proved uncommon, though certain public TCRs appeared in numerous donors. Cytomegalovirus status was reportedly diagnosed by the classifier with high specificity and sensitivity. Cytomegalovirus-associated status was assigned to 150 to 200 TCR beta chains.

A word on this clone: Its specificity is unknown.

Libraries were prepared by immunoSEQ multiplex PCR; TCRdb keeps only in-frame clonotypes and omits some of them. Altogether 65,000 to 100,000 clones are present, 80% to 95% being singletons, with the ten largest covering 3% to 4.5%. The CDR3 totals 16 residues. V gave up 6 bases and J gave up 4 bases; unmatched junction bases: 12. Germline V gives CDR1 LNHDA, CDR2 SQIVND (reference sequence). The rearrangement links TRBV19 to TRBJ1-1; 9 bases agree with TRBD1. The sequence came from a woman in her 30s in good health and CMV-seronegative. Sequenced sample: PBMCs. CDR3 sequence (DNA): TGTGCCAGTAGCCAGGGACAGGGAGGAGTGGGCACTGAAGCTTTCTTT. Translation: CASSQGQGGVGTEAFF.